This entry lists 10 T cell receptor beta chains sequenced from one sample in a study of blood T cell repertoires in COVID-19. The protocol was immunoSEQ multiplex PCR, while the TCRdb copy is restricted to in-frame clones and leaves out a portion. Of 55,000 to 65,000 clones listed, approximately 78% are singletons. The sample comprised peripheral blood. These receptors were taken from a man aged 55 to 70 with COVID-19, enrolled during active disease.

The chain has TRBV5-1 and TRBJ1-2; possibly TRBD1 for D (5 bases). Germline assignment: CDR1 SGHRS and CDR2 YFSETQ. Trimming shortened V by 4 bases and J by 6 bases, and 10 bases separated the two germline ends. The CDR3 has 12 amino acids. The CDR3 DNA reads as TGCGCCAGCAGCAGGGACTACGATGGCTACACCTTC. Protein sequence: CASSRDYDGYTF.

This chain connects TRBV9 to TRBJ1-4; 9 bases line up with TRBD1. CDR1 and CDR2 (germline): SGDLS, YYNGEE. The CDR3 runs 15 residues. The V and J ends lost 4 bases and 8 bases, in that order; junction bases with no gene match: 9. The CDR3, as DNA: TGTGCCAGCAGCTCCACAGGGGGCAAAGGAGAAAAACTGTTTTTT. Protein sequence: CASSSTGGKGEKLFF.

This clone was detected only a few times. V and J are TRBV12-3 or TRBV12-4 and TRBJ1-2, with D tentatively TRBD1 (5 bases). V lost 5 bases to trimming and J lost 8 bases, with 9 bases between them. The CDR3 length is 11 residues. DNA of the CDR3: TGTGCCAGCAGTGCAGGGTTAGGCTACACCTTC. This sequence encodes CASSAGLGYTF.

The V and J genes are TRBV30 and TRBJ1-4, with 10 bases matching TRBD1. The ends lost 4 bases at V and 8 bases at J; junction bases unmatched: 4. CDR1 GTSNPN and CDR2 SVGIG come from the germline V gene (reference sequence). This CDR3 has 13 amino acids. CDR3 nucleotide sequence: TGTGCCTGGACGGGACAGGGGAGGGAAAAACTGTTTTTT. It encodes CAWTGQGREKLFF.

The rearrangement joins TRBV11-3 to TRBJ2-3; TRBD2 agrees at 10 bases. The J segment lost 4 bases and the V segment lost 1 base, leaving 8 bases of the junction unmatched. The CDR3 length is 17 residues. The V gene's germline CDR1 is SGHNT and CDR2 YENEEA. The CDR3 reads CASSLARGLARPDTQYF. CDR3 nucleotides: TGTGCCAGCAGCTTAGCTAGGGGACTAGCGAGGCCAGATACGCAGTATTTT.

The gene calls are TRBV19 and TRBJ2-1; 8 nucleotides match TRBD1. The CDR3 is 14 residues long. J was trimmed by 8 bases and V by 11 bases; bases with no gene match: 14. Germline V lookup: CDR1 LNHDA, CDR2 SQIVND (reference sequence). The CDR3 protein is CASSGQGAVDEQFF. CDR3 DNA: TGTGCCTCCAGCGGGCAGGGGGCTGTCGATGAGCAGTTCTTC.

The CDR3 nucleotides read TGTGCCAGCAGCCCCGCTTACAGGGGTGATGAGCAGTTCTTC. Its translation is CASSPAYRGDEQFF. The chain links TRBV7-2 to TRBJ2-1, with TRBD1 matching over 7 bases. CDR1 is SGHTA and CDR2 is FQGNSA in the germline V gene. This CDR3 spans 14 amino acids. After removal of 5 bases from V and 8 bases from J, the junction contained 9 bases not matched to a gene.

This clone occurred once. The genes are TRBV7-2 and TRBJ1-3; D not resolved. The CDR3 consists of 15 residues. Germline V gives CDR1 SGHTA, CDR2 FQGNSA. The V gene lost 5 bases and the J gene lost 0 bases, with 11 bases spanning the gap. The CDR3 reads CASSPTASSGNTIYF. As DNA, the CDR3 is TGTGCCAGCAGCCCAACAGCTTCCTCTGGAAACACCATATATTTT.

This chain links TRBV6-5 with TRBJ2-3, with 7 bases that match TRBD1. V was clipped by 6 bases and J by 2 bases; unmatched bases: 8. CDR1 and CDR2 from the germline V gene are MNHEY and SVGAGI. This CDR3 has 15 residues. In nucleotides, the CDR3 is TGTGCCAGCAGGCCGGGACAGAGATTCACAGATACGCAGTATTTT. Amino acids: CASRPGQRFTDTQYF.

The rearrangement uses TRBV7-2 and TRBJ1-2, with 9 bases lining up with TRBD1. This CDR3 comprises 14 residues. Germline CDR1 is SGHTA and CDR2 is FQGNSA. The V gene end was trimmed by 5 bases and the J gene end by 5 bases; junction bases not matched to a gene: 6. The CDR3 nucleotides are TGTGCCAGCAGCGACGGACAGGGGATTTATGGCTACACCTTC. Translating gives CASSDGQGIYGYTF. The complete variable domain, with remaining parts taken from reference TRBV7-2 and TRBJ1-2, reads GAGVSQSPSNKVTEKGKDVELRCDPISGHTALYWYRQSLGQGLEFLIYFQGNSAPDKSGLPSDRFSAERTGGSVSTLTIQRTQQEDSAVYLCASSDGQGIYGYTFGSGTRLTVV.